This entry concerns a single TCR beta chain. The entry originates in a study of shared clonotypes between healthy human individuals. V dropped 0 bases and J dropped 5; count of bases not matched to a gene: 10. The CDR3 length is 18 residues. Germline lookup yields CDR1 SGHDN and CDR2 FVKESK. Division of CD4+ cells produced a CD45RA+ naive subset and a CD45RA-negative memory subset. The repertoire was sequenced with immunoSEQ multiplex PCR; TCRdb's copy has only in-frame clones and lacks some. The data hold some 2,400,000 clones, with 95% observed a single time. J is TRBJ2-5 and V is TRBV14, with 12 bases identical to TRBD2. The specimen sequenced was naive CD4+ T cells sorted from blood. Subset given: CD45RA+ positively selected. The source is a young man in good health. This CDR3 reads CASSQEGLAGSTLETQYF. CDR3 DNA: TGTGCCAGCAGCCAAGAAGGACTAGCGGGAAGTACTTTGGAGACCCAGTACTTC.